These 11 T cell receptor beta chains originate from one sample sequenced in a study of OX40 agonist ivuxolimab in advanced cancers. The repertoire was sequenced with immunoSEQ multiplex PCR; TCRdb's copy has only in-frame clones and lacks some. The sample includes about 52,000 clones, 90% to 95% of them seen just once. The sequences come from CD4+ or CD8+ T cells sorted from blood, collected in a trial of the OX40 agonist ivuxolimab. The receptors were sampled from an adult with an advanced solid tumor such as melanoma, head and neck, liver or kidney cancer.

The chain couples TRBV27 to TRBJ2-7; the D gene could be TRBD1 or TRBD2 (5 bases each). This CDR3 contains 16 residues. V lost 0 bases, J lost 1 base, and 13 bases lay in between. CDR1 is MNHEY and CDR2 is SMNVEV in the germline V gene (reference sequence). This CDR3 reads CASSLSIGTLSYEQYF. For the CDR3, the DNA is TGTGCCAGCAGTTTATCGATTGGGACGCTTTCCTACGAGCAGTACTTC.

The CDR3 region has the DNA TGTGCCAGCAGCCACCTGGTAGGGTCTAACACCGGGGAGCTGTTTTTT. It translates to CASSHLVGSNTGELFF. The chain combines TRBV14 with TRBJ2-2, with unresolved D. CDR3 length: 16 amino acids. V was clipped by 3 bases and J by 2 bases, with 13 bases between them. Germline CDR1 reads SGHDN; CDR2 reads FVKESK.

The chain recombines TRBV4-3 with TRBJ1-2, with D possibly being TRBD1 (6 bases). CDR3 length: 14 residues. Trimming shortened V by 5 bases and J by 2 bases, and 12 bases separated the two germline ends. Germline V gene sequence: CDR1 LGHNA, CDR2 YSLEER. The CDR3 region is CASSEATGNYGYTF. The CDR3 nucleotides read TGCGCCAGCAGCGAAGCTACAGGGAACTATGGCTACACCTTC.

The rearrangement uses TRBV9 and TRBJ2-1, with TRBD2 matching 7 bases. There are 16 residues in the CDR3. Germline values: CDR1 SGDLS, CDR2 YYNGEE. The junction had 13 bases not matched to a gene; V was cut back by 3 bases and J by 7 bases. The CDR3 protein is CASSASSGLGGNEQFF. CDR3 in DNA: TGTGCCAGCAGCGCCTCCTCGGGACTCGGGGGGAATGAGCAGTTCTTC.

CDR3 DNA: TGTGCCAGTAGTCTCATAACAGGGGGCGAGGCTAACACTGAAGCTTTCTTT. This sequence encodes CASSLITGGEANTEAFF. V and J are TRBV19 and TRBJ1-1; 9 nucleotides agree with TRBD1. Germline lookup yields CDR1 LNHDA and CDR2 SQIVND (reference sequence). J lost 2 bases, V lost 5 bases, and 12 bases had no gene match. This CDR3 is 17 amino acids long. Filled out from reference TRBV19 and TRBJ1-1, the complete variable domain reads DGGITQSPKYLFRKEGQNVTLSCEQNLNHDAMYWYRQDPGQGLRLIYYSQIVNDFQKGDIAEGYSVSREKKESFPLTVTSAQKNPTAFYLCASSLITGGEANTEAFFGQGTRLTVV.

In this sample, this clone turned up a few times. The chain employs TRBV4-1 and TRBJ1-2; weak D call: TRBD1 (6 bases). The CDR3 extends over 14 amino acids. Germline-derived CDR1 and CDR2 are MGHRA and YSYEKL. V was pared by 3 bases and J by 4 bases, with 12 bases between. The CDR3 nucleotides are TGCGCCAGCAGCCAGAGAACAGGGCTCTATGGCTACACCTTC. Protein sequence: CASSQRTGLYGYTF.

The gene calls are TRBV29-1 and TRBJ2-4, with D maybe TRBD2 (6 bases). The germline V and J ends were trimmed by 3 bases and 0 bases, with 9 bases remaining between them. CDR3 size: 14 residues. The germline CDR1 and CDR2 sequences are SQVTM and ANQGSEA. CDR3 in amino acids: CSVEDYLAKNIQYF. The CDR3 nucleotides read TGCAGCGTTGAGGACTACCTAGCCAAAAACATTCAGTACTTC.

V is TRBV9 and J is TRBJ1-5; D call uncertain. V was pared by 2 bases and J by 7 bases, with 10 bases between. From germline, CDR1 is SGDLS and CDR2 YYNGEE. The CDR3 covers 13 residues. For the CDR3, the DNA is TGTGCCAGCAGCGTCGGATTAGGCCAGCCCCAGCATTTT. The encoded protein is CASSVGLGQPQHF.

This chain links TRBV19 with TRBJ1-2; the D gene is possibly TRBD1 (6 bases). The V gene lost 6 bases and the J gene lost 6 bases, with 11 bases spanning the gap. CDR1 is LNHDA and CDR2 is SQIVND in the germline V gene (reference sequence). The CDR3 runs 12 residues. CDR3 residues: CASRLNRDGYTF. CDR3 coding DNA: TGTGCCAGTAGACTAAACAGGGATGGCTACACCTTC.

V gene TRBV27 combines with J gene TRBJ2-7; D gene unclear. The CDR3 covers 14 residues. Germline values: CDR1 MNHEY, CDR2 SMNVEV (reference sequence). V dropped 2 bases and J dropped 3 bases, with 11 bases sitting between them. For the CDR3, the DNA is TGTGCCAGCAGTTTAGGCCGGTCCGGCTACGAGCAGTACTTC. Its translation is CASSLGRSGYEQYF.

The chain joins TRBV6-4 to TRBJ2-7, with D possibly matching TRBD2 (6 bases). The CDR3 is 11 amino acids. From germline, CDR1 is MRHNA and CDR2 SNTAGT. The V end was cut by 11 bases, the J end by 4 bases, with 12 bases between. DNA for the CDR3: TGTGCCGCCCCCCGGGAGTACGAGCAGTACTTC. Translating it yields CAAPREYEQYF.